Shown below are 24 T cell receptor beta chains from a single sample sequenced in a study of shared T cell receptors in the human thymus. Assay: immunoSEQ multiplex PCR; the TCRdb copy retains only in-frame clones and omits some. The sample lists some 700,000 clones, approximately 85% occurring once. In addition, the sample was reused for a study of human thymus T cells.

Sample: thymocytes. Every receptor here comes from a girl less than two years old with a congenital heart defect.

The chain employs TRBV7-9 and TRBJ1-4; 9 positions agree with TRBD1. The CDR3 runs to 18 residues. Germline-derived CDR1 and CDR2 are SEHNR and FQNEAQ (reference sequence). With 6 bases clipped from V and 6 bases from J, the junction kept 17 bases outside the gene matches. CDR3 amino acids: CASSHILTPGQGDEKLFF. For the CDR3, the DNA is TGTGCCAGCAGTCACATACTTACGCCGGGACAGGGAGATGAAAAACTGTTTTTT.

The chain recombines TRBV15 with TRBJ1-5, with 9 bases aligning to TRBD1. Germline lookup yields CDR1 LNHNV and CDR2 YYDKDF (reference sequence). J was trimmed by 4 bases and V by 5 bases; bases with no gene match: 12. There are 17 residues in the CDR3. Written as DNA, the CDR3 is TGTGCCACCAGCCTTCAACTATTGGACAGGGGAAATCAGCCCCAGCATTTT. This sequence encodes CATSLQLLDRGNQPQHF.

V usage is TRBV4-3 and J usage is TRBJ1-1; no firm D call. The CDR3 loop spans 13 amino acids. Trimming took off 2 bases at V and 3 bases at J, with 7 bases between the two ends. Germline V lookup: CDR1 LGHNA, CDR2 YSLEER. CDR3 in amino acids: CASSQTRDTEAFF. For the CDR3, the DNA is TGCGCCAGCAGCCAAACTAGGGACACTGAAGCTTTCTTT.

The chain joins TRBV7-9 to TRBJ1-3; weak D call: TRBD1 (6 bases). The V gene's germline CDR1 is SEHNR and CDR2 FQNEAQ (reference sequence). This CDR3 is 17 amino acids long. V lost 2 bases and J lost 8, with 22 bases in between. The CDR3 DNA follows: TGTGCCAGCAGCTTATTCCTTCGGACAGAGGCACGGGACACCATATATTTT. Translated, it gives CASSLFLRTEARDTIYF.

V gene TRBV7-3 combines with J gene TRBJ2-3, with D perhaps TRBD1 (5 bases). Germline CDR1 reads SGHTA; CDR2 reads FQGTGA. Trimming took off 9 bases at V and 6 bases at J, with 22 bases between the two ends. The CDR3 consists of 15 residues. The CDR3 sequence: CARSIGAIPPDTQYF. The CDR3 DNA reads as TGTGCCAGGTCTATTGGGGCCATTCCCCCGGATACGCAGTATTTT.

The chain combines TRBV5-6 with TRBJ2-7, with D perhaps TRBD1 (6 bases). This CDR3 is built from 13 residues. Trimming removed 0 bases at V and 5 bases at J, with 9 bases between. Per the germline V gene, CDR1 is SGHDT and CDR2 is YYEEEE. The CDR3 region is CASSLDRANEQYF. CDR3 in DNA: TGTGCCAGCAGCTTGGACAGGGCCAACGAGCAGTACTTC.

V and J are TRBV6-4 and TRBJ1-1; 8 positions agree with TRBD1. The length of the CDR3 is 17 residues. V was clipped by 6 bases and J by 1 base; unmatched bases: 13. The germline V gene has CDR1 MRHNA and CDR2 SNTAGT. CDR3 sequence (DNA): TGTGCCAGCAGAAAACAGGGGGGGGCCGGTCCGAACACTGAAGCTTTCTTT. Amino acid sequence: CASRKQGGAGPNTEAFF.

CDR3 in amino acids: CATSRDQSSGYPRYGYTF. The CDR3 DNA reads TGTGCCACCAGCAGAGATCAGTCCTCGGGGTACCCTCGCTATGGCTACACCTTC. The chain employs TRBV15 and TRBJ1-2; D gene unclear. Germline CDR1 and CDR2: LNHNV and YYDKDF (reference sequence). Trimming removed 0 bases from V and 4 bases from J, with 21 bases in between. The length of the CDR3 is 18 residues.

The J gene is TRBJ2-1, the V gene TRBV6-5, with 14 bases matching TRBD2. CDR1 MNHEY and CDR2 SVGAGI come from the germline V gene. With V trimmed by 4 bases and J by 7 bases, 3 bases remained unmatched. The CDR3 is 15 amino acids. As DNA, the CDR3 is TGTGCCAGCAGTTTGGGACTAGCGGGGGCGAATGAGCAGTTCTTC. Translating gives CASSLGLAGANEQFF.

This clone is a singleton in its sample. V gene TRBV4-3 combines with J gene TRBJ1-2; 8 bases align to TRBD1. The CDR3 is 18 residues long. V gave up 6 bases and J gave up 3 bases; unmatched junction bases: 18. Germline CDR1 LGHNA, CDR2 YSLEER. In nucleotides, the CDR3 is TGCGCCAGCAGGGATCTACAGGGGGGGATCGGTCCCCACTATGGCTACACCTTC. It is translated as CASRDLQGGIGPHYGYTF.

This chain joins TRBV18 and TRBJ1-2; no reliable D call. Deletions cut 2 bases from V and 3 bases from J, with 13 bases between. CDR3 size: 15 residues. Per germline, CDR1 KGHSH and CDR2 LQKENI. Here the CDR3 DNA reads TGTGCCAGCTCACCAGGTCTACAGAAGTACTATGGCTACACCTTC. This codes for CASSPGLQKYYGYTF. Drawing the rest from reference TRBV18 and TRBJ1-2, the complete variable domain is NAGVMQNPRHLVRRRGQEARLRCSPMKGHSHVYWYRQLPEEGLKFMVYLQKENIIDESGMPKERFSAEFPKEGPSILRIQQVVRGDSAAYFCASSPGLQKYYGYTFGSGTRLTVV.

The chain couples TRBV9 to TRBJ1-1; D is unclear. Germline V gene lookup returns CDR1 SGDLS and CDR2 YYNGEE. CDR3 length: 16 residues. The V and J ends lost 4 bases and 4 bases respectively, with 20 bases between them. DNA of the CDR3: TGTGCCAGCAGCCTTGAGTCGGAGTTCCCCGGCACTGAAGCTTTCTTT. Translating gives CASSLESEFPGTEAFF.

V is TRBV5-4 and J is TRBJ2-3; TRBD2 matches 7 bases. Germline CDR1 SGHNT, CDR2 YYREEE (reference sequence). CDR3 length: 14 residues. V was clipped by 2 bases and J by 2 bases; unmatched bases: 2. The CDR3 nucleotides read TGTGCCAGCAGCTTCCGGGACTACACAGATACGCAGTATTTT. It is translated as CASSFRDYTDTQYF.

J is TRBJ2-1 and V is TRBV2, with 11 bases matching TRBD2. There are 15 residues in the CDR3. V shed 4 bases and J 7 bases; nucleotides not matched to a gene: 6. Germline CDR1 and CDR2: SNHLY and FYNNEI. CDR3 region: CASSVTSGEENEQFF. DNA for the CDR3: TGTGCCAGCAGTGTGACTAGCGGGGAAGAGAATGAGCAGTTCTTC.

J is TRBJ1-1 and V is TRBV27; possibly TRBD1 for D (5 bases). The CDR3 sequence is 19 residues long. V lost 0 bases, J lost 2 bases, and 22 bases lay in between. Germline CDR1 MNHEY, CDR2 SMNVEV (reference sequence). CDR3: CASSLSYGGLTSPNTEAFF. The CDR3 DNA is TGTGCCAGCAGTTTATCCTACGGGGGACTCACTTCCCCAAACACTGAAGCTTTCTTT.

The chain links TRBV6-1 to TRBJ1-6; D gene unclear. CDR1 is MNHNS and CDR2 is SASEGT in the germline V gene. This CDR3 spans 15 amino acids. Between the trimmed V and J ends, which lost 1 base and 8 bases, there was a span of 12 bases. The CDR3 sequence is CASSEESVTDSPLHF. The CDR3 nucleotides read TGTGCCAGCAGTGAAGAATCCGTCACGGATTCACCCCTCCACTTT.

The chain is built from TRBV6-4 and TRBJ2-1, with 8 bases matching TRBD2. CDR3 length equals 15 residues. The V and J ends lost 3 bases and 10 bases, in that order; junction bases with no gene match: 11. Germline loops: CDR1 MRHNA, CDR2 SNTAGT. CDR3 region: CASSERGGGPWEQFF. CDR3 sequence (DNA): TGTGCCAGCAGTGAGCGTGGCGGGGGGCCCTGGGAGCAGTTCTTC.

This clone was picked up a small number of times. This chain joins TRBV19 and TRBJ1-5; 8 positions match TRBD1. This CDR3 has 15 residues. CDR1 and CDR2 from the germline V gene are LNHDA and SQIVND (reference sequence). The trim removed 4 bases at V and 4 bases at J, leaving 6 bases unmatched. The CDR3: CASSTSQGANQPQHF. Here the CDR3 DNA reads TGTGCCAGTAGTACGTCCCAGGGGGCGAATCAGCCCCAGCATTTT.

CDR3 nucleotide sequence: TGTGCCAGCAGTTTATCGACGGGATTGAACACTGAAGCTTTCTTT. Its translation: CASSLSTGLNTEAFF. The chain joins TRBV27 to TRBJ1-1; D unclear. This CDR3 region has 15 residues. Germline CDR1 MNHEY, CDR2 SMNVEV (reference sequence). Trimming removed 0 bases at V and 0 bases at J, with 8 bases between.

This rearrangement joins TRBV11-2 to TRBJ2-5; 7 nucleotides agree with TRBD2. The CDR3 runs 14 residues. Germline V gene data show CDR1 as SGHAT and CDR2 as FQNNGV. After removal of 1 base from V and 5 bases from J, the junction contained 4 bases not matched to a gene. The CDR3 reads CASSLVRRGETQYF. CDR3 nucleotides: TGTGCCAGCAGCTTAGTGAGGCGGGGGGAGACCCAGTACTTC.

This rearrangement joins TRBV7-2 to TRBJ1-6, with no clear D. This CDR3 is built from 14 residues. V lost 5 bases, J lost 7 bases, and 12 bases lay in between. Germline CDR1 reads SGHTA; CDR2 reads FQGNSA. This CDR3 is CASSPTVENSPLHF. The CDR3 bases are TGTGCCAGCAGCCCTACCGTGGAGAATTCACCCCTCCACTTT.

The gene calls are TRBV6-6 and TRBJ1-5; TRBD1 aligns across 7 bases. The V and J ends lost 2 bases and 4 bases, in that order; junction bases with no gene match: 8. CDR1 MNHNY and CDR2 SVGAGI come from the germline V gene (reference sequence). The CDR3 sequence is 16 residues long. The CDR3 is CASSYPIGTDNQPQHF. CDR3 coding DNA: TGTGCCAGCAGTTACCCGATCGGGACAGATAATCAGCCCCAGCATTTT.

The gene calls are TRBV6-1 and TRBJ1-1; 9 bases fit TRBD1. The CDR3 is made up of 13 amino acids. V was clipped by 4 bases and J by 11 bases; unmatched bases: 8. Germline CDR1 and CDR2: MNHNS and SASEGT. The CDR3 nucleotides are TGTGCCAGCAGTGCAGGGGGGGACAGGGCTGCTTTCTTT. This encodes CASSAGGDRAAFF.

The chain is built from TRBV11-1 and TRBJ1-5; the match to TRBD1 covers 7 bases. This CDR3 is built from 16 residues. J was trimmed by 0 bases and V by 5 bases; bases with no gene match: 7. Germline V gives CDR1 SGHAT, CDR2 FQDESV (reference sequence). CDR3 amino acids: CASSTRQGHSNQPQHF. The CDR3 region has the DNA TGTGCCAGCAGCACTCGACAGGGCCATAGCAATCAGCCCCAGCATTTT.